This is a list of T cell receptor beta chains from one sample in a study of T-cell reconstitution after alpha-beta-depleted transplantation in children. MiXCR, applied by TCRdb to the PCR reads, yields one record per CDR3 protein. Altogether 300,000 or so distinct CDR3 sequences are present, approximately 9.6% being singletons, with the ten largest covering 9.5% to 13%. Source: PBMCs from the stem cell graft donor, taken from the stem cell graft. The receptor source for this set is a human donor who donated a stem cell graft to a child with SCID. CDR3s include the opening cysteine and the closing phenylalanine or tryptophan. The order of the fields is CDR3 length, clone size, J gene, V gene, D gene, CDR3 protein, CDR3 DNA. A D gene is named only where the DNA matches it firmly. Clone size is given for some rows only: seen once, a few or many times, or a class if the clone is expanded.

>15|-|TRBJ1-2|TRBV5-1|TRBD1
CASSSPGQGVYGYTF
TGCGCCAGCAGTTCCCCGGGACAGGGGGTATATGGCTACACCTTC
>14|few|TRBJ1-1|TRBV5-1|TRBD1
CASSLVGQGSEAFF
TGCGCCAGCAGCTTGGTAGGACAGGGTAGTGAAGCTTTCTTT
>15|few|TRBJ2-3|TRBV11-2|-
CASSLGVSSTDTQYF
TGTGCCAGCAGCTTAGGGGTCTCTAGCACAGATACGCAGTATTTT
>12|many|TRBJ2-3|TRBV2|TRBD1
CATKDRVDTQYF
TGTGCCACAAAGGACAGGGTGGATACGCAGTATTTT
>14|-|TRBJ2-1|TRBV12-3/TRBV12-4|-
CASSSGSRGYEQFF
TGTGCCAGCAGTTCGGGTAGCAGGGGATATGAGCAGTTCTTC
>14|many|TRBJ2-3|TRBV12-3/TRBV12-4|TRBD1
CASSLGTGTDTQYF
TGTGCCAGCAGCTTAGGGACAGGGACAGATACGCAGTATTTT
>15|-|TRBJ2-1|TRBV7-9|TRBD1
CASSWGDRVSNEQFF
TGTGCCAGCAGTTGGGGGGACAGGGTGAGCAATGAGCAGTTCTTC
>15|-|TRBJ1-1|TRBV5-1|-
CASSLGGEIDTEAFF
TGCGCCAGCAGCTTAGGGGGGGAAATCGACACTGAAGCTTTCTTT
>15|-|TRBJ2-5|TRBV20-1|-
CSARDPQGLGETQYF
TGCAGTGCTAGAGACCCACAGGGTTTGGGTGAGACCCAGTACTTC
>15|few|TRBJ2-4|TRBV20-1|TRBD2
CSARDGGSGGNIQYF
TGCAGTGCTAGAGATGGGGGAAGCGGGGGGAACATTCAGTACTTC
>16|-|TRBJ2-5|TRBV20-1|-
CSANNLQVSYQETQYF
TGCAGTGCTAACAACCTACAGGTCTCGTACCAAGAGACCCAGTACTTC
>14|-|TRBJ2-1|TRBV5-1|-
CASSPGGTLAEQFF
TGCGCCAGCAGCCCCGGCGGGACATTAGCAGAGCAGTTCTTC
>14|many|TRBJ2-3|TRBV5-1|-
CASSLWGKTDTQYF
TGCGCCAGCAGCTTATGGGGGAAGACAGATACGCAGTATTTT
>14|-|TRBJ2-1|TRBV5-1|TRBD1
CASSDRGGRNEQFF
TGCGCCAGCTCGGACAGGGGCGGTAGGAATGAGCAGTTCTTC
>14|few|TRBJ2-2|TRBV5-1|-
CASSEAANTGELFF
TGCGCCAGCAGCGAAGCGGCGAACACCGGGGAGCTGTTTTTT
>13|many|TRBJ1-1|TRBV7-6|-
CASSPYRDTEAFF
TGTGCCAGCAGCCCCTACAGGGACACTGAAGCTTTCTTT
>15|many|TRBJ2-7|TRBV27|-
CASSLNGAGSYEQYF
TGTGCCAGCAGTTTAAATGGTGCAGGATCCTACGAGCAGTACTTC
>14|few|TRBJ2-2|TRBV7-6|-
CASSWTANTGELFF
TGTGCCAGCAGCTGGACGGCGAACACCGGGGAGCTGTTTTTT
>11|many|TRBJ2-5|TRBV6-5|-
CASSDGGTQYF
TGTGCCAGCAGTGACGGTGGGACCCAGTACTTC
>14|-|TRBJ1-2|TRBV20-1|-
CSAEHGNPNYGYTF
TGCAGTGCTGAACACGGAAATCCTAACTATGGCTACACCTTC
>14|few|TRBJ1-5|TRBV6-1|-
CASKGGYSNQPQHF
TGTGCCAGCAAGGGCGGCTATAGCAATCAGCCCCAGCATTTT
>15|-|TRBJ1-1|TRBV6-1|-
CASSAVVGGNTEAFF
TGTGCCAGCAGTGCCGTGGTTGGGGGGAACACTGAAGCTTTCTTT
>13|-|TRBJ2-7|TRBV25-1|TRBD1
CASGDSLAYEQYF
TGTGCCAGCGGGGACAGCTTAGCCTACGAGCAGTACTTC
>18|many|TRBJ2-2|TRBV12-3/TRBV12-4|-
CASSSRQPTSQDTGELFF
TGTGCCAGCAGTTCCCGACAGCCCACAAGTCAGGACACCGGGGAGCTGTTTTTT
>13|-|TRBJ2-7|TRBV6-5|-
CASSYRGPYEQYF
TGTGCCAGCAGTTACAGGGGTCCATACGAGCAGTACTTC
>14|-|TRBJ2-7|TRBV11-2|-
CASSARVWGYEQYF
TGTGCCAGCAGCGCCAGGGTATGGGGCTACGAGCAGTACTTC
>13|many|TRBJ2-4|TRBV20-1|-
CSAPVTGKNIQYF
TGCAGTGCTCCTGTAACGGGGAAAAACATTCAGTACTTC